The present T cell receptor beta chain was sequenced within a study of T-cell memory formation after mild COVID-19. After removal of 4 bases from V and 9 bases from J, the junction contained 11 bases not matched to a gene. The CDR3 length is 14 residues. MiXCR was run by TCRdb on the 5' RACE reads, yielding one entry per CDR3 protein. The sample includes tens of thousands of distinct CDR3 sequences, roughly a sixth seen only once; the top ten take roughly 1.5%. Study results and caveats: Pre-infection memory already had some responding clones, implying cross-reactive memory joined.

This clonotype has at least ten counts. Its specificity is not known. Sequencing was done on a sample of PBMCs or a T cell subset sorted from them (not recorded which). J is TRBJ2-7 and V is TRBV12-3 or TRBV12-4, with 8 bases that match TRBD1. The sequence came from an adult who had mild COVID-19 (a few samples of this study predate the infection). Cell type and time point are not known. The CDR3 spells CASSSSGQGRRQYF. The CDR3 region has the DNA TGTGCCAGCAGTTCGAGTGGACAGGGAAGAAGGCAGTACTTC.